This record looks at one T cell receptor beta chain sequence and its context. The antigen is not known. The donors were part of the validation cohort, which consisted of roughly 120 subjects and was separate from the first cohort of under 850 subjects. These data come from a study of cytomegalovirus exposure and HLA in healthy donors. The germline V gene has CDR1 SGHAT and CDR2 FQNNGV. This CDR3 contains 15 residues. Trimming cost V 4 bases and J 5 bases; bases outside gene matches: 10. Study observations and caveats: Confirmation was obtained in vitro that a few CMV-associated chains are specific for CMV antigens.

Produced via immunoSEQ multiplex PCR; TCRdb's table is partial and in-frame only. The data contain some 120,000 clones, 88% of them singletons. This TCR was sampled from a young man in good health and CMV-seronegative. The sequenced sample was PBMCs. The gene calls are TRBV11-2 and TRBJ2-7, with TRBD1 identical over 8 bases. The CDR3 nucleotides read TGTGCCAGCAGCTCCATTGGACAGGGTTACAACGAGCAGTACTTC. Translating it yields CASSSIGQGYNEQYF.